This TCR beta chain was captured by sequencing in a study of blood T cell repertoires in COVID-19. The repertoire was sequenced with immunoSEQ multiplex PCR; TCRdb's copy has only in-frame clones and lacks some. The table lists about 320,000 clones, roughly nine tenths of them singletons. The CDR3 loop spans 15 amino acids. The V gene's germline CDR1 is SEHNR and CDR2 FQNEAQ (reference sequence). Trimming cost V 8 bases and J 5 bases, with 21 bases left between them. The chain couples TRBV7-9 to TRBJ1-1; D gene ambiguous. The specimen was PBMCs or T cells enriched from blood (not recorded which). The clonotype originates from a woman under 40 who had been exposed to COVID-19. The CDR3 reads CASQRGWGGLTEAFF. The CDR3 DNA follows: TGTGCCAGCCAGAGAGGGTGGGGAGGGCTGACTGAAGCTTTCTTT.